This is a list of T cell receptor beta chains from one sample in a study of T cells in tumors after PD-1 blockade. The assay was immunoSEQ multiplex PCR, and TCRdb's table has in-frame clones only and misses some. This repertoire shows under 75,000 clones, approximately 79% found once; its top ten account for about 4.5%. The specimen comprised PBMCs, sampled after anti-PD-1 treatment. The receptors were sampled from a human donor with basal cell carcinoma. CDR3s include the opening cysteine and the closing phenylalanine or tryptophan.

TRBJ2-7	TRBV2	CASKSQDRSYEQYF
TRBJ2-1	TRBV30	CAWTIQPGLAGDGGSYNEQFF
TRBJ2-2	TRBV7-2	CASIPDRALGELFF
TRBJ2-2	TRBV18	CASSPPPSLAGRNTGELFF
TRBJ2-6	TRBV7-9	CASSLWGDSGANVLTF
TRBJ2-1	TRBV7-9	CASSIVEYNEQFF
TRBJ2-7	TRBV2	CASRLGFSGYSYEQYF
TRBJ1-1	TRBV18	CASSPVPKGDTEAFF
TRBJ1-2	TRBV5-4	CASTRAGENYGYTF
TRBJ1-5	TRBV2	CASMGTGRNQPQHF
TRBJ1-1	TRBV14	CASSQTVLGTDEAFF
TRBJ2-6	TRBV19	CASSDRDGANVLTF
TRBJ2-2	TRBV2	CASRGGPGELFF
TRBJ2-5	TRBV2	CASSDRGRETQYF
TRBJ2-1	TRBV27	CASSPGTGNNEQFF
TRBJ2-2	TRBV6-5	CASSRGLAGTGELFF
TRBJ1-1	TRBV9	CASNTGMNTEAFF
TRBJ1-4	TRBV6-1	CASSDPGPNEKLFF
TRBJ2-7	TRBV14	CASSQGGGAPSYEQYF
TRBJ1-1	TRBV5-1	CASSSNTWASGAEAFF
TRBJ2-3	TRBV28	CASSRYGTTDTQYF
TRBJ1-1	TRBV7-9	CASSFGQGINSEAFF
TRBJ2-1	TRBV12-5	CASGYGLSSFNEQFF
TRBJ1-5	TRBV7-6	CASSQQTGEQPQHF